These 20 T cell receptor beta chains came from one sample sequenced in a study of T-cell reconstitution after alpha-beta-depleted transplantation in children. Preparation of the TCRbeta library involved a method that used unique molecular identifiers. TCRdb independently ran MiXCR on the PCR reads; one entry per CDR3 protein. The sample includes about 200,000 distinct CDR3 sequences, roughly 8.1% of them seen just once. The sequences come from PBMCs, mostly from graft donor cells, collected 360 days after TCRalphabeta/CD19-depleted stem cell transplant. The receptors come from a male patient between 2 and 9 years old who had a stem cell transplant for acute myeloid leukemia, so the T cells may come from the graft donor.

This chain connects TRBV1 to TRBJ2-6; the table's D call TRBD1 went unverified against the DNA. TRBV1 is designated a pseudogene. There are 19 residues in the CDR3. This CDR3 reads CTSSQEGAPGHSGANVLTF. For the CDR3, the DNA is TGCACCAGCAGCCAAGAAGGAGCCCCGGGGCACTCTGGGGCCAACGTCCTGACTTTC.

This clonotype was detected a few times. This chain uses TRBV5-6 with TRBJ2-7; D is unclear. Germline lookup yields CDR1 SGHDT and CDR2 YYEEEE. Between the trimmed V and J ends, which lost 2 bases and 1 base, there was a span of 16 bases. The CDR3 is made up of 16 amino acids. CDR3 nucleotides: TGTGCCAGCAGCTTTGGTTTTGGAACGACTTCCTACGAGCAGTACTTC. Its protein product is CASSFGFGTTSYEQYF.

The table lists this clonotype with many counts. The genes are TRBV10-3 and TRBJ2-3; no definite D call. The CDR3 is made up of 14 amino acids. V was cut by 0 bases and J by 4 bases, with 8 bases left in between. Germline V gene lookup returns CDR1 ENHRY and CDR2 SYGVKD. CDR3 residues: CAISESTSSDTQYF. CDR3 coding DNA: TGTGCCATCAGTGAGTCGACATCCTCAGATACGCAGTATTTT.

This chain joins TRBV18 and TRBJ2-3; no firm D call. Germline V gene lookup returns CDR1 KGHSH and CDR2 LQKENI. The CDR3 is 16 amino acids. Deletions cut 3 bases from V and 3 bases from J, with 16 bases between. The CDR3 loop is CASSPRSSGLTDTQYF. DNA for the CDR3: TGTGCCAGCTCACCGCGCAGCTCGGGTCTGACAGATACGCAGTATTTT.

The rearrangement uses TRBV10-2 and TRBJ1-5; no firm D call. The CDR3 is 15 amino acids. Germline V lookup: CDR1 WSHSY, CDR2 SAAADI. The V end was cut by 0 bases, the J end by 1 base, with 7 bases between. Here the CDR3 DNA reads TGCGCCAGCAGTGAGTCGGGGAGGAGCAATCAGCCCCAGCATTTT. Its translation is CASSESGRSNQPQHF.

The chain uses TRBV6-2 or TRBV6-3 and TRBJ2-5, with a possible D match to TRBD1 (6 bases). CDR1 and CDR2 (germline): MNHEY, SVGEGT. This CDR3 is 16 amino acids long. The germline V and J ends were trimmed by 0 bases and 7 bases, with 18 bases remaining between them. This CDR3 is CASSYSLHRAGGTQYF. In DNA, the CDR3 is TGTGCCAGCAGTTACTCGCTCCACAGGGCAGGTGGGACCCAGTACTTC.

This clonotype showed up just a few times. This chain joins TRBV29-1 and TRBJ1-2; the D gene is possibly TRBD1 (5 bases). Germline CDR1 is SQVTM and CDR2 is ANQGSEA. Between the trimmed V and J ends, which lost 4 bases and 4 bases, there was a span of 10 bases. The CDR3 is 12 amino acids. CDR3 loop: CSVGGHGYGYTF. For the CDR3, the DNA is TGCAGCGTTGGCGGACACGGCTATGGCTACACCTTC.

The chain has TRBV15 and TRBJ2-7, with 7 bases that match TRBD2. The CDR3 contains 14 residues. Germline CDR1 and CDR2: LNHNV and YYDKDF (reference sequence). The V gene end was trimmed by 8 bases and the J gene end by 0 bases; junction bases not matched to a gene: 7. For the CDR3, the DNA is TGTGCCACCCAGCTGGGACTAAGCTCCTACGAGCAGTACTTC. Translation gives CATQLGLSSYEQYF.

This clonotype showed up many times. V and J are TRBV2 and TRBJ2-2; 9 bases align to TRBD2. The junction had 8 bases not matched to a gene; V was cut back by 2 bases and J by 7 bases. Looked up from germline, CDR1 is SNHLY and CDR2 is FYNNEI. This CDR3 contains 16 residues. The CDR3 DNA reads as TGTGCCAGCAGTGAAAGGGCTAGCGGGACGGGCGGGGAGCTGTTTTTT. This encodes CASSERASGTGGELFF.

This clonotype was recorded many times. V and J are TRBV5-1 and TRBJ2-7, with D tentatively TRBD2 (5 bases). Germline V gene sequence: CDR1 SGHRS, CDR2 YFSETQ. The CDR3 runs 15 residues. V was shortened by 4 bases and J by 0 bases, with 14 bases between the two germline ends. The CDR3 DNA follows: TGCGCCAGCAGCCGAGGGAGACCCTTCTCCTACGAGCAGTACTTC. Its translation: CASSRGRPFSYEQYF.

This clonotype was observed a handful of times. The chain recombines TRBV4-2 with TRBJ1-1, with D uncertain. The V and J ends lost 0 bases and 11 bases respectively, with 16 bases between them. Germline V gene sequence: CDR1 LGHNA, CDR2 YNFKEQ. This CDR3 contains 14 residues. The DNA for the CDR3 is TGTGCCAGCAGCCAAGAAAGCACACGTGTGATGGCTTTCTTT. This translates into CASSQESTRVMAFF.

This clonotype was seen ten or more times. This chain connects TRBV11-3 to TRBJ2-1, with 9 bases that match TRBD2. CDR3 length equals 20 residues. Germline V gene lookup returns CDR1 SGHNT and CDR2 YENEEA. J lost 6 bases, V lost 2 bases, and 20 bases had no gene match. CDR3 region: CASSLRRGVVSGGSLNEQFF. As DNA, the CDR3 is TGTGCCAGCAGCTTACGTCGGGGCGTCGTTAGCGGGGGTTCTCTCAATGAGCAGTTCTTC.

This clonotype was counted ten times or more. The gene calls are TRBV12-3 or TRBV12-4 and TRBJ2-1, with 7 bases that match TRBD2. V was clipped by 8 bases and J by 9 bases; unmatched bases: 13. The CDR3 spans 14 residues. DNA of the CDR3: TGTGCCAGCCCGACTAGCCCCTATTGGGTTGAGCAGTTCTTC. This translates into CASPTSPYWVEQFF.

This chain connects TRBV12-3 or TRBV12-4 to TRBJ2-5, with D perhaps TRBD2 (6 bases). V gave up 5 bases and J gave up 6 bases, with 13 bases separating them. This CDR3 is built from 13 residues. The CDR3 bases are TGTGCCAGCAGTCCGGGGGTGGGTAAGACCCAGTACTTC. Translation gives CASSPGVGKTQYF.

This clonotype was detected ten times or more. The V and J genes are TRBV29-1 and TRBJ2-3; the D gene is possibly TRBD2 (6 bases). V was trimmed by 7 bases and J by 0 bases, leaving 14 bases between them. Germline-derived CDR1 and CDR2 are SQVTM and ANQGSEA. The CDR3 has 14 amino acids. CDR3 protein: CSAPRAGSTDTQYF. Written as DNA, the CDR3 is TGCAGCGCCCCTCGGGCGGGGAGCACAGATACGCAGTATTTT.

The chain links TRBV12-3 or TRBV12-4 to TRBJ2-7; D is unresolved. Between the trimmed V and J ends, which lost 2 bases and 3 bases, there was a span of 8 bases. The CDR3 covers 13 residues. CDR3 sequence: CASSLFGSYEQYF. The CDR3, as DNA: TGTGCCAGCAGTTTATTTGGCAGCTACGAGCAGTACTTC.

This clonotype was picked up many times. CDR3 nucleotide sequence: TGTGCCAGCAGCGCCCCACTAGCGGGGACCTACAATGAGCAGTTCTTC. It yields the protein CASSAPLAGTYNEQFF. The chain joins TRBV9 to TRBJ2-1, with 10 bases that match TRBD2. The V and J ends lost 3 bases and 2 bases, in that order; junction bases with no gene match: 5. Germline assignment: CDR1 SGDLS and CDR2 YYNGEE. The CDR3 loop spans 16 amino acids.

This rearrangement joins TRBV12-3 or TRBV12-4 to TRBJ1-3, with D possibly TRBD1 on 6 matching bases. Trimming removed 6 bases at V and 6 bases at J, with 9 bases between. CDR3 length equals 12 residues. This CDR3 is CASRRQENTIYF. CDR3 nucleotide sequence: TGTGCCAGCAGAAGACAGGAAAACACCATATATTTT.

This clonotype was recorded many times. V gene TRBV29-1 combines with J gene TRBJ2-3; TRBD2 is a possible D gene (6 bases). Per germline, CDR1 SQVTM and CDR2 ANQGSEA. This CDR3 has 13 residues. V was pared by 3 bases and J by 1 base, with 8 bases between. The CDR3: CSVERGGTDTQYF. CDR3 nucleotide sequence: TGCAGCGTTGAGCGGGGAGGCACAGATACGCAGTATTTT.

V is TRBV14 and J is TRBJ2-4, with a possible D match to TRBD1 (6 bases). The CDR3 spans 14 residues. V dropped 6 bases and J dropped 4 bases, with 13 bases sitting between them. Germline CDR1 SGHDN, CDR2 FVKESK. The CDR3 loop reads CASSRRDNKNIQYF. The CDR3 bases are TGTGCCAGCAGTCGAAGGGACAATAAAAACATTCAGTACTTC.